The rows below give T cell receptor beta chains drawn from one sample of a study of T-cell memory formation after mild COVID-19. MiXCR, applied by TCRdb to the 5' RACE reads, yields one record per CDR3 protein. The sample lists tens of thousands of distinct CDR3 sequences, over 20% seen once, with approximately 1.4% in the top ten. Sequencing used PBMCs or a T cell subset sorted from them (not recorded which). These receptors all come from an adult who had mild COVID-19 (a few samples of this study predate the infection). Cell type and time point are not known. CDR3s include the opening cysteine and the closing phenylalanine or tryptophan. A D gene is named only where the DNA matches it firmly. Clone size is given for some rows only: seen once, a few or many times, or a class if the clone is expanded.

>NA|TRBJ2-7|TRBV20-1|NA
TGCAGTGCTAGAGATGCAGACAGGCCTACTTACGAGCAGTACTTC
CSARDADRPTYEQYF
>many|TRBJ2-1|TRBV20-1|TRBD2
TGCAGTGCTAGAGATTCGGGAGCTAGCGGGCTGAGCTCCTACAATGAGCAGTTCTTC
CSARDSGASGLSSYNEQFF
>NA|TRBJ2-3|TRBV7-6|TRBD1
TGTGCCAGCAGCTTAGGTGCCGGGACAGGGGGCGCAGATACGCAGTATTTT
CASSLGAGTGGADTQYF
>many|TRBJ2-7|TRBV20-1|NA
TGCAGTGCTAGAGATCTAGGGGAAACTACCCGGGCCTACGAGCAGTACTTC
CSARDLGETTRAYEQYF
>NA|TRBJ2-4|TRBV7-2|NA
TGTGCCAGCAGCTTACCGCCGGGGGAGGATGACATTCAGTACTTC
CASSLPPGEDDIQYF
>few|TRBJ1-2|TRBV12-3/TRBV12-4|NA
TGTGCCATCAGCCCTGACCACTACACCTTC
CAISPDHYTF
>many|TRBJ2-1|TRBV7-2|NA
TGTGCCAGCAGCCCGAGTCGGGGTGGGTATGAGCAGTTCTTC
CASSPSRGGYEQFF
>many|TRBJ2-3|TRBV20-1|NA
TGCAGTGCTAGAGACCTCGTGGGACCGGGGGATACGCAGTATTTT
CSARDLVGPGDTQYF
>NA|TRBJ1-4|TRBV3-1|NA
TGTGCCAGCAGCCCTGGTTGGGGGGTGAATGAAAAACTGTTTTTT
CASSPGWGVNEKLFF
>NA|TRBJ2-7|TRBV29-1|NA
TGCAGCGTTGAAGAAGCGACAGGCTTTTCCTACGAGCAGTACTTC
CSVEEATGFSYEQYF
>many|TRBJ2-7|TRBV20-1|NA
TGCAGTGCGCGAGAAGGGCACGAGCAGTACTTC
CSAREGHEQYF
>NA|TRBJ1-2|TRBV4-2|NA
TGTGCCAGCAGCCAAGTCGACAGCCACTATGGCTACACCTTC
CASSQVDSHYGYTF
>many|TRBJ1-2|TRBV12-3/TRBV12-4|NA
TGTGCCAGCAGTTTAGCGCAGGACTATGGCTACACCTTC
CASSLAQDYGYTF